This T cell receptor beta chain was sequenced for a study of lymphopenia after photon versus proton radiotherapy. Assay used: immunoSEQ multiplex PCR; TCRdb lists only in-frame clones, some missing. The table lists tens of thousands of clones, around 85% of them singletons, with under 3.5% in the top ten. In germline, CDR1 is SNHLY, CDR2 FYNNEI. The CDR3 loop spans 16 amino acids. With V trimmed by 8 bases and J by 4 bases, 16 bases remained unmatched. About this clone: What it binds is unknown.

General observations from the study: After the lymphocyte nadir, photon-treated repertoires showed oligoclonal expansion, especially of CD8+ Temra cells.

The source of this sequence is a man aged 50 to 59 with gastric cancer. This chain links TRBV2 with TRBJ2-5; 7 bases are a match to TRBD2. The input for sequencing was peripheral blood, taken from a patient treated with photon-based radiotherapy. The CDR3 nucleotides are TGTGCCAGCGTATTCGGGGCGGGAGCCGCGGGAGAGACCCAGTACTTC. Residues: CASVFGAGAAGETQYF. Drawing the rest from reference TRBV2 and TRBJ2-5, the complete variable domain is EPEVTQTPSHQVTQMGQEVILRCVPISNHLYFYWYRQILGQKVEFLVSFYNNEISEKSEIFDDQFSVERPDGSNFTLKIRSTKLEDSAMYFCASVFGAGAAGETQYFGPGTRLLVL.